Listed below are T cell receptor beta chains from one sample, sequenced in a study of cytomegalovirus exposure and HLA in healthy donors. TCRdb keeps only in-frame clones here, not all; method: immunoSEQ multiplex PCR. The sample shows 100,000 to 130,000 clones, approximately 80% of them seen only once. The source material was PBMCs. These receptors came from a male donor in good health and CMV-seronegative. Both conserved end residues are trimmed from each CDR3.

TRBJ2-1,TRBV14,ASSQYQGAAYNEQF
TRBJ2-1,TRBV18,ASSRDFLNNEQF
TRBJ1-5,TRBV5-1,ASSLASGSNQPQH
TRBJ1-6,TRBV27,ASRRNRGEARSPLH
-,TRBV7-8,ASSLEGQGAYEQY
TRBJ1-1,TRBV18,ASSPLGVVGTEAF
TRBJ1-4,TRBV28,ASSFIAGQGEKLF
TRBJ2-7,TRBV30,AWRPDRGFAEQY
-,TRBV19,ASRISGRGGGEQY
TRBJ2-1,TRBV5-1,ASTSGLLGNEQF
TRBJ2-1,TRBV5-5,ASSFVAGEQF
TRBJ2-3,TRBV5-1,ASSLKASDRVVDTQY
TRBJ2-5,TRBV6-6,ASRTIDRGLGETQY
TRBJ2-7,TRBV5-6,ASSLGRKAYEQY
TRBJ1-5,TRBV5-4,ASSLAGNSNQPQH
TRBJ2-5,TRBV6-1,ASSGAETYQETQY
TRBJ2-2,TRBV29-1,SVDRGNTGELF
TRBJ2-1,TRBV30,AGEWGSSSYNEQF
TRBJ1-1,TRBV19,ASSTGTGGTEAF
-,TRBV6-6,ASSWGDEQY
TRBJ2-2,TRBV5-1,ASSLTSGIRELF
TRBJ2-5,TRBV7-2,ASSLAGTQAMWLQETQY
TRBJ2-1,TRBV5-1,ASSRTSGTYNEQF
TRBJ2-5,TRBV6-4,ASSDTSGSIETQY
TRBJ2-1,TRBV7-9,ASSRFNEQF
TRBJ1-4,TRBV30,ALARDSSEKLF
TRBJ2-1,TRBV7-9,ASSFRGDEQF
TRBJ2-3,TRBV4-1,ASNRVPTDTQY
TRBJ2-1,TRBV12-5,ASGLVFGLAGATYNEQF
TRBJ2-1,TRBV2,ASSWGLYNEQF
TRBJ1-1,TRBV28,ASSSADSNTEAF
TRBJ2-1,TRBV5-1,ASSLVGSGSFIDEQF
TRBJ2-7,TRBV5-6,ASSTGTGVAEQY
TRBJ2-1,TRBV11-2,ASSLLREGYNEQF
TRBJ2-2,TRBV9,ASSVGGTRNTGELF
TRBJ2-5,TRBV5-6,ASGYTSQETQY
TRBJ2-3,TRBV5-8,ASSPGLAGQDTQY
TRBJ1-2,TRBV10-3,AISEGTGLDYGYT
TRBJ2-1,TRBV30,AWTNSGEQF
TRBJ2-7,TRBV7-2,ASRLAGGGYEQY
TRBJ2-5,TRBV19,ASSRQGSQETQY
TRBJ2-2,TRBV6-1,ASSAVQAGDSTGELF
TRBJ1-1,TRBV11-3,ASSLGPQENTEAF
TRBJ2-1,TRBV7-8,ASSKTSGIFNEQF
TRBJ2-7,TRBV18,ASSPGLAGDDGEQY
TRBJ2-2,TRBV10-1,ASSERSTGELF
TRBJ1-5,TRBV9,ASSVESDSNQPQH
TRBJ1-4,TRBV4-1,ASSQLGTVNEKLF
TRBJ2-1,TRBV11-2,ASSATSGTNEQF
TRBJ2-1,TRBV27,ASKVLRQPYNEQF